This T cell receptor (beta chain) was observed in a study of cytomegalovirus exposure and HLA in healthy donors. Trimming took 1 base from V and 13 from J, leaving 23 bases between them. Germline loops: CDR1 SGHDT, CDR2 YYEEEE. The CDR3 is 15 amino acids. In the PCR, 60 Vbeta and 13 Jbeta primers were used. Profiled with immunoSEQ multiplex PCR; TCRdb holds only in-frame clones, not every one. The data show under 150,000 clones, under 90% seen once. The TCR originated in a male donor in good health and CMV-seronegative. This chain joins TRBV5-6 and TRBJ2-5; D perhaps matches TRBD2 (5 bases). The sample consisted of PBMCs. The CDR3 sequence is CASSLFYGPVRELYF. CDR3 nucleotides: TGTGCCAGCAGCTTGTTCTACGGACCGGTGAGGGAGCTGTACTTC.